This passage covers 19 T cell receptor beta chains from one sample sequenced in a study of control samples from healthy donors and cancer patients. TCRdb keeps only in-frame clones here, not all; method: immunoSEQ multiplex PCR. The data show about 34,000 clones, roughly nine tenths seen once. Sequencing was performed on PBMCs. The receptors come from a woman aged 40 to 49 with lung cancer.

V and J are TRBV7-3 and TRBJ2-1; 10 bases align to TRBD2. The germline gives CDR1 SGHTA, CDR2 FQGTGA. The trim removed 5 bases at V and 6 bases at J, leaving 4 bases unmatched. This CDR3 has 14 amino acids. This CDR3 reads CASSPSGGGNEQFF. The CDR3, as DNA: TGTGCCAGCAGCCCCAGCGGGGGGGGCAATGAGCAGTTCTTC.

The chain joins TRBV6-1 to TRBJ1-1; D unclear. V was shortened by 2 bases and J by 4 bases, with 5 bases between the two germline ends. CDR1 and CDR2 from the germline V gene are MNHNS and SASEGT. The CDR3 loop spans 12 amino acids. The CDR3 loop reads CASSELITEAFF. CDR3 nucleotides: TGTGCCAGCAGTGAATTAATCACTGAAGCTTTCTTT.

This sequence joins TRBV20-1 and TRBJ1-1, with D maybe TRBD1 (5 bases). Germline-derived CDR1 and CDR2 are DFQATT and SNEGSKA (reference sequence). This CDR3 contains 11 residues. The V end was cut by 1 base, the J end by 11 bases, with 11 bases between. The CDR3 region has the DNA TGCAGTGCTAGAGGTGAGGGGTGGGCTTTCTTT. It codes for CSARGEGWAFF.

The chain has TRBV5-5 and TRBJ1-2; D ambiguous. The CDR3 runs to 16 residues. The V gene's germline CDR1 is SGHKS and CDR2 YYEKEE (reference sequence). V was shortened by 0 bases and J by 5 bases, with 17 bases between the two germline ends. CDR3: CASSLGAGDISYGYTF. The CDR3 nucleotides are TGTGCCAGCAGCTTGGGTGCTGGGGATATATCATATGGCTACACCTTC.

This chain links TRBV18 with TRBJ2-1; the match to TRBD2 covers 9 bases. CDR3 length equals 15 residues. After removal of 3 bases from V and 5 bases from J, the junction contained 5 bases not matched to a gene. Germline loops: CDR1 KGHSH, CDR2 LQKENI. The chain's CDR3 is CASSPLPSGNNEQFF. The CDR3 coding sequence is TGTGCCAGCTCACCGCTCCCTAGCGGGAACAATGAGCAGTTCTTC.

The chain uses TRBV19 and TRBJ1-5, with 8 positions matching TRBD1. This CDR3 has 15 residues. From germline, CDR1 is LNHDA and CDR2 SQIVND (reference sequence). The V gene end was trimmed by 1 base and the J gene end by 6 bases; junction bases not matched to a gene: 5. The DNA for the CDR3 is TGTGCCAGTAGTATAGGTCCAGGGGGCGGTCAGCCCCAGCATTTT. It codes for CASSIGPGGGQPQHF.

The chain links TRBV28 to TRBJ2-7; D gene uncertain. CDR1 and CDR2 from the germline V gene are MDHEN and SYDVKM. This CDR3 is built from 15 residues. V lost 0 bases, J lost 3 bases, and 12 bases lay in between. Here the CDR3 reads CASSLWQISSYEQYF. The CDR3 DNA sequence: TGTGCCAGCAGTTTATGGCAGATTAGCAGCTACGAGCAGTACTTC. Drawing the rest from reference TRBV28 and TRBJ2-7, the complete variable domain is DVKVTQSSRYLVKRTGEKVFLECVQDMDHENMFWYRQDPGLGLRLIYFSYDVKMKEKGDIPEGYSVSREKKERFSLILESASTNQTSMYLCASSLWQISSYEQYFGPGTRLTVT.

V and J are TRBV11-3 and TRBJ2-2; TRBD1 agrees at 9 bases. This CDR3 is 14 amino acids long. Germline-derived CDR1 and CDR2 are SGHNT and YENEEA. The V gene end was trimmed by 4 bases and the J gene end by 9 bases; junction bases not matched to a gene: 6. CDR3 residues: CASSSRQGVRELFF. The CDR3 nucleotides read TGTGCCAGCAGCTCGAGACAGGGGGTGAGGGAGCTGTTTTTT.

This chain links TRBV6-5 with TRBJ1-2, with D uncertain. CDR1 is MNHEY and CDR2 is SVGAGI in the germline V gene. CDR3 length: 13 residues. The V gene lost 2 bases and the J gene lost 6 bases, with 10 bases spanning the gap. Here the CDR3 DNA reads TGTGCCAGCAGTTACGGCAGGTCGAATGGCTACACCTTC. Translated: CASSYGRSNGYTF.

CDR3 nucleotide sequence: TGTGCCACCAGTGACCCCAACGGGGACGTCGATGGCTACACCTTC. Translating it yields CATSDPNGDVDGYTF. V and J are TRBV24-1 and TRBJ1-2, with D maybe TRBD1 (5 bases). Trimming removed 4 bases from V and 6 bases from J, with 17 bases in between. CDR3 length: 15 amino acids. Germline CDR1 KGHDR, CDR2 SFDVKD.

The chain has TRBV29-1 and TRBJ2-5; no clear D. This CDR3 has 12 residues. Trimming took 7 bases from V and 3 from J, leaving 12 bases between them. CDR1 SQVTM and CDR2 ANQGSEA come from the germline V gene. The CDR3 DNA sequence: TGCAGCGCCAGGAAGGTAGAAGAGACCCAGTACTTC. This translates into CSARKVEETQYF.

The chain links TRBV7-9 to TRBJ2-5; D may be TRBD1 or TRBD2 (5 bases each). The V end was cut by 5 bases, the J end by 4 bases, with 14 bases between. The CDR3 contains 14 residues. CDR1 is SEHNR, CDR2 FQNEAQ, per germline (reference sequence). CDR3 region: CASSPPRGGETQYF. CDR3 in DNA: TGTGCCAGCAGCCCCCCCCGGGGCGGAGAGACCCAGTACTTC.

The CDR3: CASTLTGLEKLFF. The CDR3 coding sequence is TGTGCCAGCACCTTGACAGGGCTTGAAAAACTGTTTTTT. The rearrangement joins TRBV28 to TRBJ1-4; 7 bases map to TRBD1. Germline V CDR1 and CDR2: MDHEN, SYDVKM. V was clipped by 7 bases and J by 7 bases; unmatched bases: 6. The CDR3 sequence is 13 residues long.

The J gene is TRBJ1-6, the V gene TRBV2; D perhaps matches TRBD1 (6 bases). V was shortened by 5 bases and J by 5 bases, with 19 bases between the two germline ends. The CDR3 covers 17 residues. Germline CDR1 and CDR2: SNHLY and FYNNEI. The CDR3 DNA reads TGTGCCAGCAGTCAGAGGGTTGGGGGCCAGGATAATTCACCCCTCCACTTT. The encoded protein is CASSQRVGGQDNSPLHF.

This chain connects TRBV9 to TRBJ2-5; D is perhaps TRBD2 (8 bases). Looked up from germline, CDR1 is SGDLS and CDR2 is YYNGEE. Trimming took off 6 bases at V and 2 bases at J, with 17 bases between the two ends. The CDR3 has 15 amino acids. In nucleotides, the CDR3 is TGTGCCAGCATGAGGGGGCGCGGGGGGCAAGAGACCCAGTACTTC. Encoded protein: CASMRGRGGQETQYF.

CDR3 loop: CASSLGGTGANVLTF. DNA for the CDR3: TGTGCCAGCAGCTTAGGGGGAACTGGGGCCAACGTCCTGACTTTC. J is TRBJ2-6 and V is TRBV5-4; possibly TRBD1 for D (6 bases). The CDR3 runs 15 residues. Between the trimmed V and J ends, which lost 2 bases and 2 bases, there was a span of 8 bases. Per the germline V gene, CDR1 is SGHNT and CDR2 is YYREEE (reference sequence).

This clone was seen a single time. V is TRBV27 and J is TRBJ1-4, with TRBD1 matching 10 bases. The CDR3 length is 16 residues. Germline loops: CDR1 MNHEY, CDR2 SMNVEV (reference sequence). The V gene end was trimmed by 3 bases and the J gene end by 8 bases; junction bases not matched to a gene: 9. The CDR3 loop reads CASSLGTGVSLEKLFF. The CDR3 DNA reads as TGTGCCAGCAGTTTGGGGACAGGGGTATCGCTCGAAAAACTGTTTTTT.

V and J are TRBV5-8 and TRBJ2-2; no clear D. Germline V gene lookup returns CDR1 SGHTS and CDR2 YDEGEE. Between the trimmed V and J ends, which lost 0 bases and 9 bases, there was a span of 9 bases. The CDR3 sequence is 13 residues long. Here the CDR3 DNA reads TGTGCCAGCAGCTTGGAAGGAACTCGGGAGCTGTTTTTT. Amino acids: CASSLEGTRELFF.

The V gene is TRBV28, the J gene TRBJ1-5; D may be TRBD1 (5 bases). CDR1 MDHEN and CDR2 SYDVKM come from the germline V gene. V was clipped by 6 bases and J by 0 bases, with 9 bases between them. CDR3 size: 14 residues. The CDR3 DNA sequence: TGTGCCAGCAGGACCAGGGTTAGCAATCAGCCCCAGCATTTT. This translates into CASRTRVSNQPQHF.